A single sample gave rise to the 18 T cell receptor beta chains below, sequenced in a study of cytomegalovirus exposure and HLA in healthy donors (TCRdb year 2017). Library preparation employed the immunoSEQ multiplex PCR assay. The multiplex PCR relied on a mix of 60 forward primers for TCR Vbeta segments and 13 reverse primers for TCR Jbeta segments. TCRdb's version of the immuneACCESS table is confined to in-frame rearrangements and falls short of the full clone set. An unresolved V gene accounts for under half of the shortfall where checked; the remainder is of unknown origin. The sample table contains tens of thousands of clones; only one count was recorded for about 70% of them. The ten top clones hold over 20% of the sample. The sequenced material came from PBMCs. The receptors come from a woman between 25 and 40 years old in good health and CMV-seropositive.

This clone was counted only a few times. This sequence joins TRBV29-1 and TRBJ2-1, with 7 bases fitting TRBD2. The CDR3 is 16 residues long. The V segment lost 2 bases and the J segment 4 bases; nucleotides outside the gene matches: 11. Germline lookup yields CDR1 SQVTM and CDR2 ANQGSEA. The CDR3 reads CSVEIVGSGLYNEQFF. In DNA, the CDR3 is TGCAGCGTTGAAATAGTGGGTAGCGGGTTGTACAATGAGCAGTTCTTC.

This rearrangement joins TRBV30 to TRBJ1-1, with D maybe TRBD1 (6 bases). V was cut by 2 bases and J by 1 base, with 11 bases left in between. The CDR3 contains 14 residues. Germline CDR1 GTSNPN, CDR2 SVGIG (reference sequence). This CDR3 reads CAWSRETGNTEAFF. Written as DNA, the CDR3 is TGTGCCTGGAGTAGGGAGACAGGGAACACTGAAGCTTTCTTT.

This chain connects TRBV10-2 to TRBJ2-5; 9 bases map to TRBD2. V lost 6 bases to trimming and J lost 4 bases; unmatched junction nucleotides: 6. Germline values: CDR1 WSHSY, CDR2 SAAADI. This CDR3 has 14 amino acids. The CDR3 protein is CASSTSGWLETQYF. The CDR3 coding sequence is TGCGCCAGCAGCACTAGCGGGTGGTTAGAGACCCAGTACTTC.

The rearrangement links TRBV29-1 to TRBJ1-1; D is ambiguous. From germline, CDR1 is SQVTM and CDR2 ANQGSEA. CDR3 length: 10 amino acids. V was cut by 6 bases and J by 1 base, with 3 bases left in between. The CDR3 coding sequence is TGCAGCGTCCAGAACACTGAAGCTTTCTTT. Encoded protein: CSVQNTEAFF.

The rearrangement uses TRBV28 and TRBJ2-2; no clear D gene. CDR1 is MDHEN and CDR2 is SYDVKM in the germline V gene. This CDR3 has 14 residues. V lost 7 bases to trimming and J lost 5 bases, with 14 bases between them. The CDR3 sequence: CASMSQVGTGELFF. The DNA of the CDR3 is TGTGCCAGCATGAGCCAGGTTGGGACCGGGGAGCTGTTTTTT.

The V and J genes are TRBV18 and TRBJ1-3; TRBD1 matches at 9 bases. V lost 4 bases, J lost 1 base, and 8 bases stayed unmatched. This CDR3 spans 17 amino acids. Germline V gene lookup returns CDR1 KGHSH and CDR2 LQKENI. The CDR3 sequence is CASSRGQGSSSGNTIYF. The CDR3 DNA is TGTGCCAGCTCACGAGGACAGGGGAGTTCATCTGGAAACACCATATATTTT.

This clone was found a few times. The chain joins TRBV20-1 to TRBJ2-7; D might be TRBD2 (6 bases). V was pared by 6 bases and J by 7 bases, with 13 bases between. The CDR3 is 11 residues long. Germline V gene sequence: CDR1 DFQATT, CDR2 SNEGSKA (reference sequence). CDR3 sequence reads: CSARWGDEQYF. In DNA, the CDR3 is TGCAGTGCCCGATGGGGGGATGAGCAGTACTTC.

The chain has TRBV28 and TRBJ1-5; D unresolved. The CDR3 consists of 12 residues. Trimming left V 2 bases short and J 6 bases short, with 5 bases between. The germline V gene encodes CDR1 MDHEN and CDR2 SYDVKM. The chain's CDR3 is CASSLPIQPQHF. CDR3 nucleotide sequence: TGTGCCAGCAGTTTACCCATTCAGCCCCAGCATTTT.

The CDR3 DNA sequence: TGTGCCTGGGGGGGACAGGGTAACGAGCAGTACTTC. This codes for CAWGGQGNEQYF. This sequence joins TRBV30 and TRBJ2-7, with 9 positions matching TRBD1. Germline trimming cut 5 bases from V and 5 bases from J; bases unmatched to any gene: 4. This CDR3 region has 12 residues. Germline V CDR1 and CDR2: GTSNPN, SVGIG (reference sequence).

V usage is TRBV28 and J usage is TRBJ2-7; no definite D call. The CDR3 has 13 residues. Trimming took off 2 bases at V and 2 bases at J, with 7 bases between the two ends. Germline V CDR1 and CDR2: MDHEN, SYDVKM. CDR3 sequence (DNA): TGTGCCAGCAGTTTAATGAGGACCTACGAGCAGTACTTC. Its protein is CASSLMRTYEQYF.

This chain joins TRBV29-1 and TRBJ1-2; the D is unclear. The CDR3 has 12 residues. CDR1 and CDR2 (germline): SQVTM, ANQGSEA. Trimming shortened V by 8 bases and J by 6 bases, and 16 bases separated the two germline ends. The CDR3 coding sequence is TGCAGCATCCCCATGGGCAGTCATGGCTACACCTTC. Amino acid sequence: CSIPMGSHGYTF.

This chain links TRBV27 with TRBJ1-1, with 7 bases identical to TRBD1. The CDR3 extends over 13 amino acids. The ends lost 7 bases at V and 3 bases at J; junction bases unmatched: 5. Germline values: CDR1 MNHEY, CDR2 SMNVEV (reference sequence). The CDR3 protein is CASTNRGDTEAFF. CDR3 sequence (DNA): TGTGCCAGCACTAACAGGGGCGACACTGAAGCTTTCTTT.

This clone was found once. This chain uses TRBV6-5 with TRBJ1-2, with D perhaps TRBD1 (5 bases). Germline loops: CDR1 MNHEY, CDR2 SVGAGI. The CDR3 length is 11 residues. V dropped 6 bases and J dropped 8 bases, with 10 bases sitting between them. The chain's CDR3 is CASSPGDGYTF. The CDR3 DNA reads TGTGCCAGCAGCCCGGGGGACGGCTACACCTTC.

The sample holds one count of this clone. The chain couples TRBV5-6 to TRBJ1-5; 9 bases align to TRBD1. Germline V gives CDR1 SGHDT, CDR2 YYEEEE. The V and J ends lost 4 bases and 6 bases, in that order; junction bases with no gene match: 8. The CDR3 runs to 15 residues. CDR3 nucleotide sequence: TGTGCCAGCAGCCTTAGGGACAGGGCAACTCAGCCCCAGCATTTT. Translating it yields CASSLRDRATQPQHF.

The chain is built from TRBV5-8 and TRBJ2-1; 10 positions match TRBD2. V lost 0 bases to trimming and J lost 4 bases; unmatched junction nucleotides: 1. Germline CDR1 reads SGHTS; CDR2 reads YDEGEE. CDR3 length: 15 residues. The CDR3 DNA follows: TGTGCCAGCAGCTTGGGGACTAGCGGTTACAATGAGCAGTTCTTC. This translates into CASSLGTSGYNEQFF.

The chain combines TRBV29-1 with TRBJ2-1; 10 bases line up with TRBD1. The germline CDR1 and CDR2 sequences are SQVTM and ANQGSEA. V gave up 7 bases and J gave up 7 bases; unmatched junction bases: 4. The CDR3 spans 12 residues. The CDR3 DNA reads TGCAGCGCCCGGACAGGGGGGAATGAGCAGTTCTTC. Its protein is CSARTGGNEQFF.

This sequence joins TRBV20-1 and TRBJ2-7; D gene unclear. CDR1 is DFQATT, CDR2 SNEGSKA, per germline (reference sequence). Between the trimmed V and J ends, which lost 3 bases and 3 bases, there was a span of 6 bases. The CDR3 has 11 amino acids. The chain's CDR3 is CSASPIYEQYF. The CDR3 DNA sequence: TGCAGTGCTAGTCCCATCTACGAGCAGTACTTC.

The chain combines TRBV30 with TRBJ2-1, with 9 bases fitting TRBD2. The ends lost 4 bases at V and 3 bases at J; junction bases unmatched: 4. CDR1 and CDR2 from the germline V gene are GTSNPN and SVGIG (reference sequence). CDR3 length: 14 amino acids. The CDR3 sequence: CAWNGLAFYNEQFF. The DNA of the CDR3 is TGTGCCTGGAATGGACTAGCGTTCTACAATGAGCAGTTCTTC.